This section outlines one T cell receptor (beta chain) sequence together with its context. Its antigen is still unknown. Every isolated RNA sample was fully reverse transcribed, so sequencing captured expressed TCRB transcripts. The table came from immunoSEQ multiplex PCR; TCRdb's copy has only in-frame clones and leaves some out. This table has 250,000 to 400,000 clones, roughly 15% appearing once. The sample belongs to a study of beta chain features in type 1 diabetes. Deletions cut 3 bases from V and 2 bases from J, with 13 bases between. The germline V gene encodes CDR1 LNHDA and CDR2 SQIVND (reference sequence). This CDR3 has 16 amino acids. Study observations and caveats: Healthy donors had naive, central memory and Treg TCRB repertoires that appeared less similar than those seen among patients.

This sequence was found in a man aged 30 to 39 in good health. Specimen: central memory CD4+ T cells from blood. This rearrangement joins TRBV19 to TRBJ2-2, with D possibly called TRBD1 or TRBD2 (5 bases each). The CDR3 DNA reads TGTGCCAGTAGTATTTTCCTGGGACCCAACACCGGGGAGCTGTTTTTT. Its protein product is CASSIFLGPNTGELFF.